The clone carrying this TCR beta chain appeared a few times. Antigen specificity is unknown. This entry is derived from a study of regulatory T cells in long-lasting Graves disease. Study-wide results and caveats: Limited samples may have lowered accuracy.

The time point denotes: newly diagnosed GD, antithyroid drugs for less than 3 months. RNA extracted from PBMCs served as the sequencing template. A volume of nine milliliters of peripheral blood was collected in EDTA tubes. Libraries of TCR beta came from iRepertoire HTBI primers plus Arm-PCR of CDR3 regions. Via MiXCR, TCRdb re-called the multiplex PCR reads, giving one row per CDR3 protein. In the table there are 510,000 or so distinct CDR3 sequences, 12% of which are singletons. The length of the CDR3 is 15 residues. The V and J ends lost 5 bases and 0 bases, in that order; junction bases with no gene match: 2. From germline, CDR1 is WNHNN and CDR2 SYGVQD (reference sequence). These data are also associated with another study on T cells in Graves' hyperthyroidism and ophthalmopathy. That paper states: A first-round RT-PCR of the TCR CDR3 used the HTBI primer set.

The source is a woman younger than 45 with Graves disease. The V call is TRBV10-1, the J call TRBJ2-2; TRBD2 matches 8 bases. The source material was peripheral blood mononuclear cells (PBMCs), sampled at new diagnosis, from a patient treated with antithyroid drugs. CDR3 amino acids: CASSSGLANTGELFF. The CDR3 DNA follows: TGCGCCAGCAGTTCGGGACTAGCGAACACCGGGGAGCTGTTTTTT.